The TCR beta chain under discussion was sequenced for a study of blood T cell repertoires in COVID-19. Seattle's cohort entered during active infection and was followed longitudinally. TCRdb's copy holds only in-frame clones and misses some; the assay was immunoSEQ multiplex PCR. The table lists roughly 280,000 clones, more than 70% of them singletons, with about 11% in the top ten. CDR3 length: 16 amino acids. Per germline, CDR1 SGHDT and CDR2 YYEEEE. The V and J ends lost 2 bases and 6 bases, in that order; junction bases with no gene match: 6. Source material: peripheral blood. The genes are TRBV5-6 and TRBJ1-5, with TRBD1 identical over 12 bases. The TCR was taken from a woman between 25 and 40 years old with COVID-19, enrolled during active disease. The CDR3 sequence is CASSLGTGGRGQPQHF. CDR3 in DNA: TGTGCCAGCAGCTTAGGGACAGGGGGCCGGGGTCAGCCCCAGCATTTT.